These 7 T cell receptor beta chains originate from one sample sequenced in a study of Tregs in tolerant kidney transplant recipients. Method: immunoSEQ multiplex PCR; TCRdb's copy keeps in-frame clones and lacks some. This sample contains 25,000 to 35,000 clones. This specimen consisted of CD8+ T cells from blood, obtained before the transplant. The receptors here all came from a human donor who received a combined kidney and bone marrow transplant.

Turning to this clone: The CDR3 extends 3 residues past the end of the read, so its final part is completed from the germline J gene. This sequence joins TRBV30 and TRBJ1-2; TRBD1 agrees at 7 bases. The CDR3 has 14 residues. Germline V gives CDR1 GTSNPN, CDR2 SVGIG (reference sequence). The sequenced part of the CDR3 DNA is TGTGCCTGGAGTGGTGGCAGGGGGGTATGGGGC. Its translation is CAWSGGRGVWG. The full CDR3 is CAWSGGRGVWGYTF.

As for this clone: Coverage ceases 3 residues before the CDR3 finishes, and the germline J gene fills in the end. This rearrangement joins TRBV20-1 to TRBJ2-2, with D uncertain. The V gene lost 6 bases and the J gene lost 0 bases, with 11 bases spanning the gap. The germline V gene has CDR1 DFQATT and CDR2 SNEGSKA (reference sequence). The CDR3 runs to 14 residues. This CDR3 reads CSAPALTNTGELFF. The covered CDR3 bases are TGCAGTGCCCCCGCGCTAACGAACACCGGGGAG.

On this clone itself: The read ends 3 residues early relative to the CDR3; the germline J gene fills the gap. The chain is built from TRBV6-1 and TRBJ2-1, with 7 bases that match TRBD2. Germline values: CDR1 MNHNS, CDR2 SASEGT. The CDR3 loop spans 14 amino acids. With V trimmed by 1 base and J by 3 bases, 0 bases remained unmatched. CDR3 DNA, as far as it was read: TGTGCCAGCAGTGAAGGGGGGGGCTACAATGAG. Its translation: CASSEGGGYNE. The whole CDR3 region reads CASSEGGGYNEQFF.

About this clone: Read coverage stops 3 residues before the CDR3 terminus; the germline J gene supplies the remainder. The gene calls are TRBV2 and TRBJ1-1, with D maybe TRBD1 (5 bases). There are 13 residues in the CDR3. From germline, CDR1 is SNHLY and CDR2 FYNNEI. V lost 5 bases, J lost 5 bases, and 12 bases lay in between. The CDR3 reads CASSQVRATEAFF. CDR3 DNA, as far as it was read: TGTGCCAGCAGTCAGGTCAGGGCGACTGAA.

Worth noting for this clone: The read is 3 residues too short to cover the CDR3 end, so that end is filled in from the germline J gene. The genes are TRBV23-1 and TRBJ1-5; 9 bases match TRBD1. TRBV23-1 is filed as an ORF, its function uncertain. The CDR3 contains 19 residues. V shed 8 bases, J shed 2 bases, and the junction held 19 bases outside the gene matches. The CDR3: CASAGSWGQGTLGNQPQHF. CDR3 DNA (partial): TGCGCCAGCGCGGGGTCGTGGGGACAGGGAACCTTAGGCAATCAGCCC.

Concerning this clone itself: The sequence runs out 3 residues before the end of the CDR3; the remainder is reconstructed from the germline J gene. This chain uses TRBV19 with TRBJ1-1, with 8 bases fitting TRBD1. Germline V gives CDR1 LNHDA, CDR2 SQIVND (reference sequence). The CDR3 covers 16 residues. V lost 4 bases to trimming and J lost 4 bases; unmatched junction nucleotides: 11. CDR3 DNA (partial): TGTGCCAGTAGTACCCAGGCAGGGGGCTGGGTCACTGAA. Protein: CASSTQAGGWVTE. In full, the CDR3 is CASSTQAGGWVTEAFF.

A note on this clone: The read is 3 residues too short to cover the CDR3 end, so that end is filled in from the germline J gene. This chain uses TRBV2 with TRBJ2-7; 7 bases map to TRBD2. In germline, CDR1 is SNHLY, CDR2 FYNNEI. With 3 bases clipped from V and 5 bases from J, the junction kept 10 bases outside the gene matches. CDR3 length: 15 amino acids. CDR3 residues: CASSDSKTSSHEQYF. The sequenced CDR3 bases are TGTGCCAGCAGTGATTCTAAGACTAGCAGTCACGAG.